This TCR beta chain was captured in a study of T cell changes during pregnancy in multiple sclerosis. V shed 4 bases and J shed 0 bases, with 8 bases lying between them. This CDR3 is 15 amino acids long. Germline V gene data show CDR1 as SGHRS and CDR2 as YFSETQ. Libraries were prepared by immunoSEQ multiplex PCR; TCRdb keeps only in-frame clonotypes and omits some of them. The sample lists 70,000 to 85,000 clones, 90% to 95% occurring once. The TCR comes from a female donor with multiple sclerosis, enrolled in a pregnancy study. The chain is built from TRBV5-1 and TRBJ2-6, with D possibly TRBD1 on 6 matching bases. The sample consisted of peripheral blood, taken before pregnancy. DNA of the CDR3: TGCGCCAGCAGCGTGGGGGCCTCTGGGGCCAACGTCCTGACTTTC. It encodes CASSVGASGANVLTF. The full variable domain, with the rest looked up from reference TRBV5-1 and TRBJ2-6, is KAGVTQTPRYLIKTRGQQVTLSCSPISGHRSVSWYQQTPGQGLQFLFEYFSETQRNKGNFPGRFSGRQFSNSRSEMNVSTLELGDSALYLCASSVGASGANVLTFGAGSRLTVL.